The rows below give T cell receptor beta chains drawn from one sample of a study of T-cell reconstitution after alpha-beta-depleted transplantation in children. In TCRdb, the PCR reads were re-called with MiXCR into one record per CDR3 protein. Here the sample spans some 290,000 distinct CDR3 sequences, approximately 23% being singletons. Sequenced here: PBMCs, mostly from graft donor cells, sampled 180 days after TCRalphabeta/CD19-depleted stem cell transplant. The receptors derive from a male patient younger than 18 who had a stem cell transplant for acute lymphoblastic leukemia, so the T cells may come from the graft donor. The CDR3 runs from the conserved cysteine through the conserved F or W. A D gene is named only where the DNA matches it firmly. Size is omitted from some rows. Given values are once, few, many or a class for expanded clones.

TRBJ2-1	-	TRBV28	few	CASSPTWGLMAYNEQFF	TGTGCCAGCAGTCCGACTTGGGGATTGATGGCATACAATGAGCAGTTCTTC
TRBJ2-7	-	TRBV27	few	CASSLRGDLHYEQYF	TGTGCCAGCAGTTTAAGGGGGGACCTTCACTACGAGCAGTACTTC
TRBJ1-6	-	TRBV5-1	-	CASSLDTKSSYNSPLHF	TGCGCCAGCAGCTTGGACACCAAGAGCTCCTATAATTCACCCCTCCACTTT
TRBJ2-5	-	TRBV20-1	-	CSGVSGQSWTGETQYF	TGCAGCGGCGTCTCGGGACAATCTTGGACCGGGGAGACCCAGTACTTC
TRBJ2-3	-	TRBV7-8	-	CASSLPDGSDTQYF	TGTGCCAGCAGCCTTCCTGACGGCTCCGATACGCAGTATTTT
TRBJ1-1	TRBD1	TRBV20-1	-	CSRPATGDTEAFF	TGCAGTCGTCCCGCGACAGGGGATACTGAAGCTTTCTTT
TRBJ1-2	TRBD1	TRBV10-3	many	CAISGGQYSSVLNYGYTF	TGTGCCATCAGTGGGGGACAGTATTCGTCTGTACTCAACTATGGCTACACCTTC
TRBJ2-1	-	TRBV12-3/TRBV12-4	many	CASSPGPPGNEQFF	TGTGCCAGCAGCCCCGGGCCTCCGGGGAATGAGCAGTTCTTC
TRBJ2-1	-	TRBV7-7	few	CASSTTGESRTRALGYNEQFF	TGTGCCAGCAGCACCACAGGGGAATCAAGGACTAGGGCTCTCGGGTACAATGAGCAGTTCTTC
TRBJ2-7	-	TRBV7-9	-	CASSLPLRNGRQYF	TGTGCCAGCAGCTTACCCCTGAGGAACGGTAGGCAGTACTTC
TRBJ2-3	-	TRBV5-1	-	CASSLMVSSTDTQYF	TGCGCCAGCAGCTTGATGGTCTCCAGCACAGATACGCAGTATTTT
TRBJ2-1	TRBD1	TRBV5-1	-	CASSEDRYSYNEQFF	TGCGCCAGCAGCGAGGACAGGTACTCCTACAATGAGCAGTTCTTC
TRBJ2-3	-	TRBV3-1	-	CASSSPTWRRKDTQYF	TGTGCCAGCAGCTCTCCGACTTGGCGGCGCAAAGATACGCAGTATTTT
TRBJ1-2	-	TRBV27	many	CASSSSREGSTYGYTF	TGTGCCAGCAGTTCCTCGAGGGAGGGGAGTACCTATGGCTACACCTTC
TRBJ2-1	-	TRBV18	-	CASSEERSYNEQFF	TGTGCCAGCTCAGAGGAGAGGTCCTACAATGAGCAGTTCTTC
TRBJ2-1	TRBD1	TRBV20-1	few	CSASMGTGPVYNEQFF	TGCAGTGCTAGTATGGGGACAGGCCCTGTTTACAATGAGCAGTTCTTC
TRBJ2-3	-	TRBV9	-	CASSGLGTLQYF	TGTGCCAGCAGCGGTCTCGGGACCCTACAGTATTTT
TRBJ2-3	-	TRBV7-3	-	CASSLGLRDTQYF	TGTGCCAGCAGCTTAGGGCTGAGGGATACGCAGTATTTT
TRBJ1-3	TRBD1	TRBV6-1	few	CASRGQGAGGNTIYF	TGTGCCAGCAGGGGACAGGGGGCCGGTGGAAACACCATATATTTT
TRBJ1-2	-	TRBV7-2	few	CASSLAGGPNYGYTF	TGTGCCAGCAGCTTAGCTGGGGGGCCCAACTATGGCTACACCTTC
TRBJ2-3	TRBD2	TRBV9	-	CASSVVGGRATTDTQYF	TGTGCCAGCAGCGTAGTAGGCGGGAGGGCCACCACAGATACGCAGTATTTT
TRBJ2-7	TRBD1	TRBV5-5	-	CASSRGAGTGNSYEQYF	TGTGCCAGCAGCCGAGGAGCCGGGACAGGGAATAGTTACGAGCAGTACTTC
TRBJ1-4	-	TRBV20-1	few	CSARLPGLHEKLFF	TGCAGTGCTCGCCTCCCCGGTCTGCATGAAAAACTGTTTTTT
TRBJ2-5	-	TRBV6-5	few	CASSYSPGAGWGETQYF	TGTGCCAGCAGTTACTCCCCGGGGGCCGGGTGGGGTGAGACCCAGTACTTC
TRBJ2-1	TRBD2	TRBV12-3/TRBV12-4	few	CASSTPGTSGSGDEQFF	TGTGCCAGCAGTACGCCCGGGACTAGCGGGAGCGGTGATGAGCAGTTCTTC
TRBJ2-7	TRBD2	TRBV12-3/TRBV12-4	many	CASSYGLASYEQYF	TGTGCCAGCAGTTACGGACTAGCCTCCTACGAGCAGTACTTC
TRBJ2-7	-	TRBV3-1	-	CASSQSPLASYEQYF	TGTGCCAGCAGCCAAAGTCCACTAGCATCCTACGAGCAGTACTTC
TRBJ2-1	TRBD2	TRBV5-5	few	CASSLVGGRTYNEQFF	TGTGCCAGCAGCTTGGTTGGCGGGAGGACCTACAATGAGCAGTTCTTC
TRBJ2-4	-	TRBV28	-	CASSLQGLRAKNIQYF	TGTGCCAGCAGTTTACAGGGACTTCGAGCCAAAAATATTCAGTACTTC
TRBJ1-6	-	TRBV27	-	CASSLAAGPYNSPLHF	TGTGCCAGCAGTTTGGCGGCAGGCCCCTATAATTCACCCCTCCACTTT
TRBJ1-1	-	TRBV5-5	-	CASSAKSPLSWEVFF	TGTGCCAGCAGTGCGAAGTCACCACTAAGCTGGGAGGTTTTCTTT
TRBJ2-7	-	TRBV5-1	many	CASSISPGKNYEQYF	TGCGCCAGCAGCATCTCTCCCGGGAAAAACTACGAGCAGTACTTC
TRBJ1-6	-	TRBV20-1	-	CSARPVGISPLHF	TGCAGTGCTAGACCGGTGGGAATTTCACCCCTCCACTTT
TRBJ1-5	TRBD1	TRBV29-1	-	CSVAGTGRNQPQHF	TGCAGCGTTGCAGGGACAGGGAGGAATCAGCCCCAGCATTTT
TRBJ1-1	TRBD1	TRBV12-3/TRBV12-4	-	CATSGTVTNGGTEAFF	TGTGCCACTTCGGGGACAGTGACAAATGGTGGCACTGAAGCTTTCTTT
TRBJ1-1	-	TRBV5-1	-	CASSPQRTGGNTEAFF	TGCGCCAGCAGCCCCCAACGGACGGGGGGGAACACTGAAGCTTTCTTT